This T cell receptor beta chain comes out of a study of cytotoxic CD8 clonotypes in ibrutinib-treated CLL. General observations from the study: The clonality went up when patients responded to ibrutinib and dropped back toward baseline at progression.

Points on this clone: Antigen unknown.

Germline CDR1 SNHLY, CDR2 FYNNEI. V lost 6 bases and J 2 bases, leaving 11 bases between the germline ends. The CDR3 runs to 14 residues. Here immunoSEQ multiplex PCR was the method, and the copy in TCRdb shows in-frame clones only, minus some. The table records 30,000 to 35,000 clones, about 70% of them present only once. Sequenced here: PBMCs, sampled before ibrutinib treatment. This TCR was sampled from a human donor with chronic lymphocytic leukemia. The V gene is TRBV2, the J gene TRBJ1-3, with D tentatively TRBD1 (6 bases). The CDR3 protein is CASSGRGAGNTIYF. As DNA, the CDR3 is TGTGCCAGCAGCGGGAGGGGGGCTGGAAACACCATATATTTT.